The 23 T cell receptor beta chains presented below share a single source sample, sequenced in a study of cytomegalovirus exposure and HLA in healthy donors. PCR amplification relied on 60 Vbeta primers (plus 13 Jbeta primers). Sequenced by immunoSEQ multiplex PCR; TCRdb stores in-frame clones only, minus some. The sample has about 150,000 clones; around 82% are singletons. Source material: PBMCs. The origin of the receptors is a woman aged 45-59 years in good health and CMV-seropositive.

The genes are TRBV30 and TRBJ1-3; D not certain. This CDR3 is built from 12 residues. Germline CDR1 is GTSNPN and CDR2 is SVGIG (reference sequence). V lost 4 bases and J 1 base, leaving 5 bases between the germline ends. In DNA form, the CDR3 reads TGTGCCTGGACCCCGTCTGGAAACACCATATATTTT. Residues: CAWTPSGNTIYF.

The chain joins TRBV19 to TRBJ2-3, with D possibly matching TRBD2 (5 bases). Trimming stripped 5 bases from V and 0 bases from J, with 12 bases between. Germline CDR1 reads LNHDA; CDR2 reads SQIVND (reference sequence). CDR3 size: 15 residues. CDR3 protein: CASSPRGISTDTQYF. The CDR3 DNA follows: TGTGCCAGTAGTCCTCGGGGTATTAGCACAGATACGCAGTATTTT. Full variable domain (rest looked up from reference TRBV19 and TRBJ2-3): DGGITQSPKYLFRKEGQNVTLSCEQNLNHDAMYWYRQDPGQGLRLIYYSQIVNDFQKGDIAEGYSVSREKKESFPLTVTSAQKNPTAFYLCASSPRGISTDTQYFGPGTRLTVL.

The chain recombines TRBV30 with TRBJ2-2; TRBD1 agrees at 8 bases. The CDR3 is made up of 15 amino acids. Germline V gene sequence: CDR1 GTSNPN, CDR2 SVGIG (reference sequence). The V and J ends lost 3 bases and 3 bases, in that order; junction bases with no gene match: 6. For the CDR3, the DNA is TGTGCCTGGAGGGTGCAGGGGGCGTACACCGGGGAGCTGTTTTTT. It is translated as CAWRVQGAYTGELFF.

In regard to this clone: At one boundary the junction diverges from the germline segment, which might be a read error. This chain connects TRBV6-1 to TRBJ1-5; D gene unclear. The CDR3 is 13 residues long. Germline CDR1 MNHNS, CDR2 SASEGT. The CDR3 DNA is TGTGCCAGCATTGAATATAGCAATCAGCCCCAGCATTTT. This gives the protein CASIEYSNQPQHF.

The rearrangement links TRBV6-5 to TRBJ1-3, with 10 nucleotides matching TRBD1. Looked up from germline, CDR1 is MNHEY and CDR2 is SVGAGI. Losses at the gene ends were 2 bases for V and 3 bases for J; bases not matched to a gene: 4. This CDR3 region has 16 residues. The CDR3 protein is CASSYERTGGGNTIYF. CDR3 nucleotides: TGTGCCAGCAGTTACGAAAGGACAGGGGGTGGAAACACCATATATTTT.

The chain uses TRBV30 and TRBJ2-2, with TRBD1 as a possible D gene (6 bases). Between the trimmed V and J ends, which lost 3 bases and 7 bases, there was a span of 15 bases. CDR3 length equals 14 residues. The V gene's germline CDR1 is GTSNPN and CDR2 SVGIG (reference sequence). CDR3 loop: CAWRSLTGFGELFF. The DNA of the CDR3 is TGTGCCTGGAGATCTTTAACAGGGTTCGGGGAGCTGTTTTTT.

V usage is TRBV5-4 and J usage is TRBJ1-6, with TRBD1 matching over 7 bases. Per germline, CDR1 SGHNT and CDR2 YYREEE (reference sequence). Trimming at V came to 3 bases and at J to 3 bases, leaving 3 bases not matched to a gene. The CDR3 spans 15 residues. This CDR3 is CASSSRDSYNSPLHF. The DNA of the CDR3 is TGTGCCAGCAGCTCCCGGGACAGCTATAATTCACCCCTCCACTTT. The full variable domain, its missing parts supplied by reference TRBV5-4 and TRBJ1-6, is ETGVTQSPTHLIKTRGQQVTLRCSSQSGHNTVSWYQQALGQGPQFIFQYYREEENGRGNFPPRFSGLQFPNYSSELNVNALELDDSALYLCASSSRDSYNSPLHFGNGTRLTVT.

The chain carries TRBV10-3 and TRBJ2-1; a weak D match, TRBD1 (6 bases). Germline-derived CDR1 and CDR2 are ENHRY and SYGVKD. CDR3 length: 12 residues. Trimming left V 3 bases short and J 7 bases short, with 7 bases between. The CDR3 region is CAISEQGNEQFF. CDR3 in DNA: TGTGCCATCAGTGAACAGGGAAATGAGCAGTTCTTC.

J is TRBJ2-7 and V is TRBV7-2; 8 nucleotides match TRBD1. The CDR3 consists of 14 residues. The germline CDR1 and CDR2 sequences are SGHTA and FQGNSA. V trimming: 5 bases; J trimming: 4 bases; junction bases outside the gene matches: 7. This CDR3 is CASSLTRGRYEQYF. In DNA, the CDR3 is TGTGCCAGCAGCCTAACCAGGGGGCGATACGAGCAGTACTTC.

The chain has TRBV6-5 and TRBJ1-3, with D uncertain. The germline V gene has CDR1 MNHEY and CDR2 SVGAGI. The CDR3 length is 15 residues. V was pared by 0 bases and J by 1 base, with 7 bases between. The CDR3 sequence is CASSYSRGSGNTIYF. The CDR3 DNA is TGTGCCAGCAGTTACTCGAGAGGGTCTGGAAACACCATATATTTT.

The chain joins TRBV5-1 to TRBJ2-7, with 9 nucleotides matching TRBD2. V lost 3 bases and J lost 4; bases outside the gene matches: 8. This CDR3 is built from 15 residues. Germline CDR1 SGHRS, CDR2 YFSETQ. CDR3 nucleotide sequence: TGCGCCAGCAGCTCATTTAGCGGGGGAAATTACGAGCAGTACTTC. Translating it yields CASSSFSGGNYEQYF.

The chain joins TRBV27 to TRBJ2-3; D perhaps matches TRBD2 (7 bases). CDR1 MNHEY and CDR2 SMNVEV come from the germline V gene (reference sequence). V was clipped by 1 base and J by 2 bases, with 10 bases between them. CDR3 length: 15 residues. CDR3 protein: CASSLLRGPTDTQYF. The CDR3 nucleotides are TGTGCCAGCAGTTTATTGCGGGGGCCCACAGATACGCAGTATTTT.

The J gene is TRBJ1-5, the V gene TRBV18; no definite D call. The CDR3 runs 16 residues. Trimming pared 4 bases from V and 3 bases from J, leaving 16 bases between. The germline gives CDR1 KGHSH, CDR2 LQKENI. CDR3 nucleotide sequence: TGTGCCAGCTCACTAACGACATCGGCCTCCAATCAGCCCCAGCATTTT. It is translated as CASSLTTSASNQPQHF.

The chain combines TRBV5-1 with TRBJ2-7; tentative D call: TRBD1 (7 bases). V lost 5 bases to trimming and J lost 7 bases, with 22 bases between them. Germline V gene lookup returns CDR1 SGHRS and CDR2 YFSETQ. The CDR3 is made up of 15 amino acids. This chain's CDR3 is CASRAGNDRVREQYF. The CDR3, as DNA: TGCGCCAGCAGGGCGGGGAACGACAGGGTGAGGGAGCAGTACTTC.

This chain joins TRBV18 and TRBJ2-1, with D tentatively TRBD2 (5 bases). Per the germline V gene, CDR1 is KGHSH and CDR2 is LQKENI. The CDR3 sequence is 14 residues long. V lost 3 bases and J lost 0, with 6 bases in between. The CDR3, as DNA: TGTGCCAGCTCACCCCGGGACTCCTACAATGAGCAGTTCTTC. Protein product: CASSPRDSYNEQFF.

The rearrangement links TRBV10-3 to TRBJ2-2, with D perhaps TRBD1 (5 bases). Trimming took 2 bases from V and 3 from J, leaving 13 bases between them. There are 16 residues in the CDR3. Germline lookup yields CDR1 ENHRY and CDR2 SYGVKD. The CDR3 protein is CAISEGRARDTGELFF. CDR3 DNA: TGTGCCATCAGTGAGGGCAGGGCTCGGGACACCGGGGAGCTGTTTTTT.

In DNA, the CDR3 is TGTGCCACCAATAGACAGGGGATAGAGCAGTTCTTC. It is translated as CATNRQGIEQFF. This chain connects TRBV15 to TRBJ2-1; 8 nucleotides agree with TRBD1. The CDR3 is made up of 12 amino acids. CDR1 LNHNV and CDR2 YYDKDF come from the germline V gene (reference sequence). V shed 7 bases and J 10 bases; nucleotides not matched to a gene: 6.

The rearrangement joins TRBV4-1 to TRBJ1-1; the D is unclear. The germline gives CDR1 MGHRA, CDR2 YSYEKL. The CDR3 sequence is 16 residues long. The germline V and J ends were trimmed by 1 base and 2 bases, with 14 bases remaining between them. CDR3 sequence (DNA): TGCGCCAGCAGCCAAGTATTGATGGGCACAAACACTGAAGCTTTCTTT. Protein: CASSQVLMGTNTEAFF.

The chain employs TRBV9 and TRBJ1-1; D perhaps matches TRBD1 (5 bases). V was cut by 4 bases and J by 6 bases, with 13 bases left in between. Germline V gene sequence: CDR1 SGDLS, CDR2 YYNGEE. The CDR3 consists of 13 residues. In nucleotides, the CDR3 is TGTGCCAGCAGCACTGTTCCGGGGGCTGAAGCTTTCTTT. It translates to CASSTVPGAEAFF.

This rearrangement joins TRBV28 to TRBJ1-2; D not resolved. Germline lookup yields CDR1 MDHEN and CDR2 SYDVKM. V gave up 7 bases and J gave up 5 bases, with 17 bases separating them. This CDR3 contains 14 residues. The DNA of the CDR3 is TGTGCCAGCATAGGTGGTGTGGGAGGATATGGCTACACCTTC. Its translation is CASIGGVGGYGYTF.

The chain employs TRBV5-6 and TRBJ2-3, with 13 bases lining up with TRBD2. Trimming took 4 bases from V and 5 from J; bases not matched to a gene: 7. The length of the CDR3 is 16 residues. Germline values: CDR1 SGHDT, CDR2 YYEEEE. CDR3 in amino acids: CASSLGLAGLVDTQYF. In DNA, the CDR3 is TGTGCCAGCAGCCTGGGACTAGCGGGGTTGGTAGATACGCAGTATTTT.

The rearrangement uses TRBV30 and TRBJ2-1; the D gene is possibly TRBD1 (5 bases). Trimming pared 0 bases from V and 2 bases from J, leaving 11 bases between. The CDR3 spans 15 residues. The germline V gene has CDR1 GTSNPN and CDR2 SVGIG (reference sequence). CDR3 in DNA: TGTGCCTGGAGTGTAAAGGGGCGTACCTACAATGAGCAGTTCTTC. Its translation: CAWSVKGRTYNEQFF.

V usage is TRBV7-3 and J usage is TRBJ2-5, with 11 bases lining up with TRBD2. With V trimmed by 7 bases and J by 5 bases, 6 bases remained unmatched. Per germline, CDR1 SGHTA and CDR2 FQGTGA. The CDR3 is 14 residues long. CDR3 bases: TGTGCCAGCAAGATTAGCGGGGGGGCGGAGACCCAGTACTTC. Its translation: CASKISGGAETQYF.